What follows are 21 T cell receptor beta chains derived from one specimen sequenced in a study of CD8 T cells in Susac syndrome. Random hexamers served to reverse transcribe roughly 0.5 to 1 ug RNA. MiXCR, applied by TCRdb to the immunoSEQ multiplex PCR reads, yields one record per CDR3 protein. Of 130,000 to 150,000 distinct CDR3 sequences in the sample, roughly 94% were seen once. The sequencing input was CD4+ T cells from PBMCs. Receptor source: a human donor in good health.

This clonotype has just one count. The chain has TRBV10-2 and TRBJ2-1, with 7 bases matching TRBD1. The CDR3 length is 13 residues. V gave up 6 bases and J gave up 4 bases; unmatched junction bases: 3. CDR1 and CDR2 (germline): WSHSY, SAAADI. The DNA for the CDR3 is TGCGCCAGCAGGGGACAGCTTTACAATGAGCAGTTCTTC. Protein: CASRGQLYNEQFF.

V and J are TRBV19 and TRBJ2-7; D is possibly TRBD1 or TRBD2 (5 bases each). The CDR3 loop spans 15 amino acids. The V gene's germline CDR1 is LNHDA and CDR2 SQIVND (reference sequence). V was cut by 5 bases and J by 0 bases, with 14 bases left in between. Written as DNA, the CDR3 is TGTGCCAGTAGTTTGGACCCTGGGGGCTCCTACGAGCAGTACTTC. It encodes CASSLDPGGSYEQYF.

The V and J genes are TRBV6-5 and TRBJ2-7; D is possibly TRBD1 or TRBD2 (5 bases each). CDR1 MNHEY and CDR2 SVGAGI come from the germline V gene. The germline V and J ends were trimmed by 4 bases and 2 bases, with 18 bases remaining between them. This CDR3 spans 16 amino acids. The DNA for the CDR3 is TGTGCCAGCAGTTCCACTCTCCGGGACGGCGCCTACGAGCAGTACTTC. The encoded protein is CASSSTLRDGAYEQYF.

The chain is built from TRBV12-5 and TRBJ1-1; D is undetermined. The CDR3 extends over 15 amino acids. V was shortened by 0 bases and J by 4 bases, with 12 bases between the two germline ends. Looked up from germline, CDR1 is LGHNT and CDR2 is FRNRAP. The CDR3, as DNA: TGTGCTAGTGGTTTGGTAAACCCCGGGCTCACTGAAGCTTTCTTT. It codes for CASGLVNPGLTEAFF.

V is TRBV24-1 and J is TRBJ2-1; D possibly corresponds to TRBD2 (6 bases). V gave up 5 bases and J gave up 6 bases, with 13 bases separating them. CDR3 length: 14 residues. Germline V gene lookup returns CDR1 KGHDR and CDR2 SFDVKD. The CDR3 DNA reads as TGTGCCACCAGTGCGGAGGGATTGGGCAATGAGCAGTTCTTC. Translation: CATSAEGLGNEQFF.

The V gene is TRBV2, the J gene TRBJ2-3, with D possibly being TRBD1 or TRBD2 (5 bases each). With 4 bases removed from V and 2 bases from J, the gap between germline ends came to 10 bases. The V gene's germline CDR1 is SNHLY and CDR2 FYNNEI. CDR3 length: 14 amino acids. CDR3 residues: CASSASGPTDTQYF. CDR3 nucleotide sequence: TGTGCCAGCAGTGCGTCGGGACCCACAGATACGCAGTATTTT.

CDR3 loop: CASSPSAGGGYGYTF. Written as DNA, the CDR3 is TGTGCCAGCTCACCATCGGCAGGGGGCGGCTATGGCTACACCTTC. This chain joins TRBV18 and TRBJ1-2; 8 bases are shared with TRBD1. This CDR3 region has 15 residues. Looked up from germline, CDR1 is KGHSH and CDR2 is LQKENI. The J segment lost 4 bases and the V segment lost 2 bases, leaving 6 bases of the junction unmatched.

In its sample, this clonotype was seen once. The chain is built from TRBV20-1 and TRBJ1-4; 7 bases line up with TRBD1. Germline lookup yields CDR1 DFQATT and CDR2 SNEGSKA (reference sequence). The CDR3 length is 14 residues. The V and J ends lost 0 bases and 6 bases, in that order; junction bases with no gene match: 4. This chain's CDR3 is CSARDGQGDEKLFF. CDR3 nucleotide sequence: TGCAGTGCTAGAGATGGGCAGGGGGATGAAAAACTGTTTTTT.

The chain is built from TRBV27 and TRBJ2-7; TRBD1 matches 8 bases. The CDR3 sequence is 14 residues long. The V gene end was trimmed by 2 bases and the J gene end by 3 bases; junction bases not matched to a gene: 3. Germline CDR1 reads MNHEY; CDR2 reads SMNVEV (reference sequence). CDR3 nucleotide sequence: TGTGCCAGCAGTTTAATTGGGACAGGCTACGAGCAGTACTTC. Protein product: CASSLIGTGYEQYF.

The J gene is TRBJ2-5, the V gene TRBV12-3 or TRBV12-4; D might be TRBD2 (6 bases). This CDR3 has 15 residues. Trimming left V 4 bases short and J 4 bases short, with 16 bases between. CDR3 DNA sequence: TGTGCCAGCAGTTGGGGTTCCCGGAGGGGAGAGACCCAGTACTTC. As protein: CASSWGSRRGETQYF.

The rearrangement links TRBV5-1 to TRBJ1-1, with D unclear. Germline CDR1 is SGHRS and CDR2 is YFSETQ. Between the trimmed V and J ends, which lost 2 bases and 6 bases, there was a span of 20 bases. CDR3 length: 16 amino acids. CDR3 sequence: CASSLIMVWARAEAFF. CDR3 nucleotides: TGCGCCAGCAGCTTAATTATGGTCTGGGCGAGGGCTGAAGCTTTCTTT.

This chain links TRBV6-6 with TRBJ1-4; the D gene is possibly TRBD1 (6 bases). The CDR3 length is 12 residues. Germline loops: CDR1 MNHNY, CDR2 SVGAGI (reference sequence). V dropped 7 bases and J dropped 8 bases, with 11 bases sitting between them. CDR3 in DNA: TGTGCCAGCAATCCGGGACAAGAAAAACTGTTTTTT. Residues: CASNPGQEKLFF.

J is TRBJ1-1 and V is TRBV6-5; D not certain. Germline V gene sequence: CDR1 MNHEY, CDR2 SVGAGI. Trimming removed 6 bases at V and 1 base at J, with 15 bases between. The CDR3 spans 15 residues. The CDR3 region is CASRSIGIGNTEAFF. The CDR3 DNA follows: TGTGCCAGCAGGTCCATAGGGATAGGGAACACTGAAGCTTTCTTT.

The chain employs TRBV12-3 or TRBV12-4 and TRBJ1-1, with a tentative D call TRBD1 (5 bases). Between the trimmed V and J ends, which lost 3 bases and 4 bases, there was a span of 9 bases. The CDR3 sequence is 13 residues long. DNA for the CDR3: TGTGCCAGCAGTTTTCAGGGAAGCACTGAAGCTTTCTTT. Protein product: CASSFQGSTEAFF.

This clonotype is a singleton in its sample. The gene calls are TRBV14 and TRBJ2-2; no reliable D call. This CDR3 is built from 13 residues. Germline V lookup: CDR1 SGHDN, CDR2 FVKESK. V shed 1 base and J shed 4 bases, with 4 bases lying between them. The CDR3 DNA sequence: TGTGCCAGCAGCCAAGTCAGCACCGGGGAGCTGTTTTTT. It yields the protein CASSQVSTGELFF.

The CDR3 reads CASSPDFYNEQFF. CDR3 DNA sequence: TGTGCCAGCTCACCAGACTTCTACAATGAGCAGTTCTTC. The genes are TRBV18 and TRBJ2-1; D unclear. Trimming pared 2 bases from V and 3 bases from J, leaving 5 bases between. Germline values: CDR1 KGHSH, CDR2 LQKENI. This CDR3 is 13 amino acids long.

V is TRBV4-1 and J is TRBJ1-2; possible D gene TRBD1, 6 bases. The V gene's germline CDR1 is MGHRA and CDR2 YSYEKL. Trimming removed 5 bases from V and 0 bases from J, with 16 bases in between. The CDR3 has 16 amino acids. The chain's CDR3 is CASSSTTRQANYGYTF. The CDR3 region has the DNA TGCGCCAGCAGCTCCACCACTCGACAGGCTAACTATGGCTACACCTTC.

The V and J genes are TRBV5-1 and TRBJ2-3; weak D call: TRBD1 (6 bases). Trimming removed 3 bases from V and 4 bases from J, with 15 bases in between. Germline-derived CDR1 and CDR2 are SGHRS and YFSETQ. CDR3 length: 15 amino acids. CDR3 sequence reads: CASSSGRGVSDTQYF. CDR3 DNA: TGCGCCAGCAGCTCGGGCAGGGGAGTGTCAGATACGCAGTATTTT.

In its sample, this clonotype was seen once. This chain joins TRBV13 and TRBJ2-1; D unresolved. The length of the CDR3 is 13 residues. The V gene lost 5 bases and the J gene lost 7 bases, with 12 bases spanning the gap. CDR1 and CDR2 from the germline V gene are PRHDT and FYEKMQ (reference sequence). The CDR3 spells CASSPRNRNEQFF. DNA of the CDR3: TGTGCCAGCAGCCCGAGGAACCGGAATGAGCAGTTCTTC.

The V gene is TRBV5-1, the J gene TRBJ1-2; D remains unclear. This CDR3 has 12 residues. V dropped 1 base and J dropped 6 bases, with 7 bases sitting between them. Germline CDR1 is SGHRS and CDR2 is YFSETQ. CDR3 in amino acids: CASSLSGHGYTF. The CDR3 DNA follows: TGCGCCAGCAGCTTGTCCGGGCATGGCTACACCTTC.

With regard to this clonotype: An end of the junction does not agree with germline; a read error may underlie this. The rearrangement uses TRBV5-1 and TRBJ2-7; 7 nucleotides line up with TRBD2. The CDR3 spans 15 residues. Germline V gene data show CDR1 as SGHRS and CDR2 as YFSETQ. CDR3 DNA: TGCGCCAGTAGCTCTACCGGGACTACTGCCTACGAGCAGTACTTC. Translated, it gives CASSSTGTTAYEQYF.